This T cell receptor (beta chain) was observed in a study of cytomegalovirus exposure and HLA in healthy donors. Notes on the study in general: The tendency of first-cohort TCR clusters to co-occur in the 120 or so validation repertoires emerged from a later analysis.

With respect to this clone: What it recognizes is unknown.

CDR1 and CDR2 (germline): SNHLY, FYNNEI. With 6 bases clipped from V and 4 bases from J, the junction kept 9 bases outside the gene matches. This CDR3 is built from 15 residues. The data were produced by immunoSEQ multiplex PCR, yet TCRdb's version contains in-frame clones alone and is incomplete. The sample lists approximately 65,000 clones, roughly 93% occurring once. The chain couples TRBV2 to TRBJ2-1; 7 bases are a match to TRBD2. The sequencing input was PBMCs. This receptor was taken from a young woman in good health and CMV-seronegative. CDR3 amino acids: CASSRASGGYNEQFF. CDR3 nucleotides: TGTGCCAGCAGCCGCGCTAGCGGAGGATACAATGAGCAGTTCTTC.